This T cell receptor (beta chain) appears in the sequencing data of a study of T cell responses to AZD1222 COVID-19 vaccine. The CDR3 totals 14 residues. V dropped 5 bases and J dropped 6; count of bases not matched to a gene: 5. The germline V gene has CDR1 SGHTA and CDR2 FQGTGA. Generated by immunoSEQ multiplex PCR, the TCRdb table keeps only in-frame clones and is missing some. The sample records about 75,000 clones, approximately 88% being singletons. Notes on this clone: Its specificity is unknown.

The study's findings and limits: Two AZD1222 administrations were followed by greater Spike-specific TCR breadth and depth. Dominant at 160-218 and 743-854, vaccine-associated CD4 TCRs also spanned spike. White British ancestry dominated among donors, who included more females, and clonal diversity was possibly underestimated. Close to half of all spike-specific TCRs reportedly target regions of the variants that are unmutated.

The receptor's source is an adult who received the MenACWY meningococcal vaccine as a control. Sequenced material: peripheral blood, taken 28 days after the second dose of the MenACWY control vaccine. V is TRBV7-3 and J is TRBJ2-2; TRBD1 matches 8 bases. CDR3 region: CASSRPDRAGELFF. For the CDR3, the DNA is TGTGCCAGCAGCCGCCCGGACAGGGCCGGGGAGCTGTTTTTT.